A single sample gave rise to the 32 T cell receptor beta chains below, sequenced in a study of T cell responses to AZD1222 COVID-19 vaccine. Measured with immunoSEQ multiplex PCR; TCRdb has only the in-frame clones, and not every one. This sample yields about 85,000 clones, of which about 90% are seen a single time; approximately 10% belongs to the top ten. The sequences come from peripheral blood, collected on day 0 of MenACWY control vaccination. These TCRs come from an adult in good health.

The V gene is TRBV25-1, the J gene TRBJ1-1; D is ambiguous. The germline V gene encodes CDR1 MGHDK and CDR2 SYGVNS. The V end was cut by 3 bases, the J end by 4 bases, with 12 bases between. CDR3 size: 14 residues. CDR3 coding DNA: TGTGCCAGCAGTGACCCTCCTGATGTCACTGAAGCTTTCTTT. This codes for CASSDPPDVTEAFF.

The genes are TRBV6-1 and TRBJ1-5, with D unclear. Germline CDR1 reads MNHNS; CDR2 reads SASEGT. The CDR3 is 16 residues long. Trimming cost V 3 bases and J 0 bases, with 12 bases left between them. The CDR3 bases are TGTGCCAGCAGTGAGGAGGAGTTTTTTAGCAATCAGCCCCAGCATTTT. Protein sequence: CASSEEEFFSNQPQHF.

V gene TRBV7-6 combines with J gene TRBJ2-2; 10 bases map to TRBD2. The length of the CDR3 is 15 residues. V trimming: 4 bases; J trimming: 7 bases; junction bases outside the gene matches: 6. The germline V gene encodes CDR1 SGHVS and CDR2 FNYEAQ. DNA for the CDR3: TGTGCCAGCAGCTACAGCGGGGGGGCCCTCGGGGAGCTGTTTTTT. It is translated as CASSYSGGALGELFF.

The chain couples TRBV18 to TRBJ2-5, with D possibly being TRBD2 (5 bases). There are 14 residues in the CDR3. V lost 0 bases to trimming and J lost 4 bases, with 9 bases between them. The germline gives CDR1 KGHSH, CDR2 LQKENI. The CDR3 reads CASSPPAGGETQYF. The CDR3 DNA sequence: TGTGCCAGCTCACCACCGGCAGGAGGAGAGACCCAGTACTTC.

The chain combines TRBV25-1 with TRBJ1-2; the D is unclear. Looked up from germline, CDR1 is MGHDK and CDR2 is SYGVNS. Trimming pared 3 bases from V and 5 bases from J, leaving 10 bases between. This CDR3 is 13 amino acids long. CDR3 nucleotides: TGTGCCAGCAGTGATAGGGAGTCATATGGCTACACCTTC. Protein: CASSDRESYGYTF.

About this clone itself: Other DNA sequences of this sample code for an identical CDR3. The chain links TRBV6-1 to TRBJ1-5; a possible D gene is TRBD1 (5 bases). This CDR3 comprises 13 residues. Germline loops: CDR1 MNHNS, CDR2 SASEGT. Trimming took 2 bases from V and 4 from J, leaving 6 bases between them. The CDR3 here is CASSEQGNQPQHF. The CDR3 coding sequence is TGTGCCAGCAGTGAACAGGGTAATCAGCCCCAGCATTTT.

This sequence joins TRBV30 and TRBJ1-2, with D possibly TRBD1 on 5 matching bases. V lost 2 bases and J lost 8, with 12 bases in between. Germline V gene lookup returns CDR1 GTSNPN and CDR2 SVGIG (reference sequence). This CDR3 is built from 12 residues. CDR3 amino acids: CAWSSGGEGYTF. CDR3 sequence (DNA): TGTGCCTGGAGTTCTGGAGGGGAAGGCTACACCTTC.

This clone showed up just once. The genes are TRBV18 and TRBJ2-3, with TRBD2 matching 7 bases. Germline V CDR1 and CDR2: KGHSH, LQKENI. This CDR3 comprises 15 residues. Trimming took 0 bases from V and 1 from J; bases not matched to a gene: 1. CDR3 DNA sequence: TGTGCCAGCTCACCACCGGCGGGGGGCACAGATACGCAGTATTTT. This translates into CASSPPAGGTDTQYF.

This clone was detected many times. The genes are TRBV28 and TRBJ1-6; D perhaps matches TRBD1 (6 bases). V gave up 5 bases and J gave up 7 bases, with 24 bases separating them. CDR3 length equals 18 residues. Germline-derived CDR1 and CDR2 are MDHEN and SYDVKM. The DNA of the CDR3 is TGTGCCAGCAGTGTATCGCCGGGCAGGGGATCGTGGAATTCACCCCTCCACTTT. Translating gives CASSVSPGRGSWNSPLHF.

The rearrangement joins TRBV19 to TRBJ2-5; D is ambiguous. The CDR3 has 13 amino acids. In germline, CDR1 is LNHDA, CDR2 SQIVND (reference sequence). With 5 bases removed from V and 4 bases from J, the gap between germline ends came to 11 bases. CDR3 DNA: TGTGCCAGTAGTCCCAGTGCAGGAGAGACCCAGTACTTC. It codes for CASSPSAGETQYF. The full variable domain, its missing parts supplied by reference TRBV19 and TRBJ2-5, is DGGITQSPKYLFRKEGQNVTLSCEQNLNHDAMYWYRQDPGQGLRLIYYSQIVNDFQKGDIAEGYSVSREKKESFPLTVTSAQKNPTAFYLCASSPSAGETQYFGPGTRLLVL.

This clone is a singleton in its sample. The chain is built from TRBV5-1 and TRBJ2-7; 7 bases are a match to TRBD1. J lost 4 bases, V lost 1 base, and 8 bases had no gene match. Germline CDR1 reads SGHRS; CDR2 reads YFSETQ. This CDR3 has 15 residues. The CDR3 DNA reads TGCGCCAGCAGCTTGTATACAGGGGAATTGTACGAGCAGTACTTC. It codes for CASSLYTGELYEQYF.

The rearrangement links TRBV28 to TRBJ1-4; 9 bases align to TRBD1. J gave up 8 bases and V 4 bases, and 8 bases lay outside the gene matches. Germline CDR1 reads MDHEN; CDR2 reads SYDVKM. This CDR3 contains 15 residues. The DNA of the CDR3 is TGTGCCAGCAGTTCGCCCGGGACAGGGCGGGAAAAACTGTTTTTT. It is translated as CASSSPGTGREKLFF.

The V call is TRBV4-2, the J call TRBJ2-1; D is possibly TRBD2 (5 bases). Trimming left V 1 base short and J 10 bases short, with 11 bases between. The germline V gene has CDR1 LGHNA and CDR2 YNFKEQ. CDR3 length: 13 residues. This CDR3 reads CASSQVIRGEQFF. CDR3 bases: TGTGCCAGCAGCCAAGTAATACGGGGAGAGCAGTTCTTC.

The CDR3 nucleotides are TGTGCCAGCAGCCTTAGTGCTGGGGCCAACGTCCTGACTTTC. This sequence encodes CASSLSAGANVLTF. The chain has TRBV3-1 (or the pseudogene TRBV3-2) and TRBJ2-6; D ambiguous. V dropped 4 bases and J dropped 2 bases, with 6 bases sitting between them. Germline loops: CDR1 LGHDT, CDR2 YNNKEL (reference sequence). The CDR3 consists of 14 residues.

The CDR3: CASSAGSTDTQYF. As DNA, the CDR3 is TGTGCCAGCAGCGCCGGGAGCACAGATACGCAGTATTTT. The chain joins TRBV9 to TRBJ2-3; no reliable D call. The CDR3 runs 13 residues. Germline V gene data show CDR1 as SGDLS and CDR2 as YYNGEE. Deletions cut 3 bases from V and 0 bases from J, with 5 bases between. The full variable domain, completed using reference TRBV9 and TRBJ2-3, is DSGVTQTPKHLITATGQRVTLRCSPRSGDLSVYWYQQSLDQGLQFLIQYYNGEERAKGNILERFSAQQFPDLHSELNLSSLELGDSALYFCASSAGSTDTQYFGPGTRLTVL.

This chain connects TRBV5-1 to TRBJ2-3, with 15 nucleotides matching TRBD2. Germline CDR1 is SGHRS and CDR2 is YFSETQ. The V gene end was trimmed by 4 bases and the J gene end by 3 bases; junction bases not matched to a gene: 9. The CDR3 runs 18 residues. CDR3 protein: CASSPQGLAGGLTDTQYF. CDR3 nucleotide sequence: TGCGCCAGCAGCCCTCAAGGACTAGCGGGGGGGCTTACAGATACGCAGTATTTT.

The gene calls are TRBV30 and TRBJ1-3; D gene unclear. Germline loops: CDR1 GTSNPN, CDR2 SVGIG (reference sequence). This CDR3 spans 15 amino acids. V lost 0 bases, J lost 0 bases, and 9 bases lay in between. The CDR3 reads CAWSVHLGSGNTIYF. CDR3 nucleotides: TGTGCCTGGAGTGTACACTTGGGCTCTGGAAACACCATATATTTT.

CDR3 sequence: CASSQDGGLRANYGYTF. The CDR3 region has the DNA TGCGCCAGCAGCCAAGATGGGGGGCTTCGAGCTAACTATGGCTACACCTTC. The chain is built from TRBV4-1 and TRBJ1-2; D is perhaps TRBD1 (6 bases). The V end was cut by 0 bases, the J end by 0 bases, with 14 bases between. The CDR3 has 17 residues. Germline assignment: CDR1 MGHRA and CDR2 YSYEKL.

The rearrangement joins TRBV6-2 or TRBV6-3 to TRBJ2-2; TRBD2 aligns across 10 bases. Per the germline V gene, CDR1 is MNHEY and CDR2 is SVGEGT. The CDR3 totals 18 residues. V lost 2 bases, J lost 2 bases, and 8 bases stayed unmatched. This CDR3 reads CASSYRSGGVLNTGELFF. CDR3 sequence (DNA): TGTGCCAGCAGTTACAGAAGCGGGGGGGTATTAAACACCGGGGAGCTGTTTTTT.

The count of this clone is one. As DNA, the CDR3 is TGTGCCAGTAGGGGGGGCGGACAGCCCCAGCATTTT. Its protein is CASRGGGQPQHF. The chain has TRBV19 and TRBJ1-5; a possible D gene is TRBD1 (6 bases). The CDR3 has 12 amino acids. Between the trimmed V and J ends, which lost 6 bases and 7 bases, there was a span of 10 bases. CDR1 and CDR2 (germline): LNHDA, SQIVND (reference sequence). The whole variable domain, filled in from reference TRBV19 and TRBJ1-5, reads DGGITQSPKYLFRKEGQNVTLSCEQNLNHDAMYWYRQDPGQGLRLIYYSQIVNDFQKGDIAEGYSVSREKKESFPLTVTSAQKNPTAFYLCASRGGGQPQHFGDGTRLSIL.

This chain joins TRBV9 and TRBJ1-4, with D hard to call. In germline, CDR1 is SGDLS, CDR2 YYNGEE. This CDR3 spans 15 amino acids. Between the trimmed V and J ends, which lost 4 bases and 3 bases, there was a span of 13 bases. For the CDR3, the DNA is TGTGCCAGCAGCCCCTCCCTCATACCTAATGAAAAACTGTTTTTT. This codes for CASSPSLIPNEKLFF.

The rearrangement links TRBV4-1 to TRBJ2-2, with D possibly TRBD1 on 6 matching bases. Germline lookup yields CDR1 MGHRA and CDR2 YSYEKL. The CDR3 is 15 residues long. V was clipped by 7 bases and J by 7 bases, with 19 bases between them. This CDR3 reads CASTRGSGDNGELFF. In DNA, the CDR3 is TGCGCCAGCACCCGTGGGTCAGGGGATAACGGGGAGCTGTTTTTT.

The chain uses TRBV5-1 and TRBJ2-5; 7 nucleotides line up with TRBD2. J was trimmed by 1 base and V by 4 bases; bases with no gene match: 7. Germline V gene lookup returns CDR1 SGHRS and CDR2 YFSETQ. This CDR3 has 15 amino acids. The CDR3 here is CASSTSGTIQETQYF. CDR3 DNA: TGCGCCAGCAGCACCTCCGGGACTATCCAAGAGACCCAGTACTTC.

The J gene is TRBJ2-7, the V gene TRBV6-1; TRBD2 aligns across 11 bases. The CDR3 covers 17 residues. In germline, CDR1 is MNHNS, CDR2 SASEGT. V shed 3 bases and J 4 bases; nucleotides not matched to a gene: 11. CDR3 DNA: TGTGCCAGCAGTGAGAGGGGGCTAGCGGGGGGTTGGTACGAGCAGTACTTC. It codes for CASSERGLAGGWYEQYF.

The rearrangement links TRBV7-2 to TRBJ2-6; D is perhaps TRBD1 (6 bases). Trimming cost V 6 bases and J 2 bases, with 14 bases left between them. The CDR3 is made up of 16 amino acids. Per germline, CDR1 SGHTA and CDR2 FQGNSA. CDR3 DNA: TGTGCCAGCAGTGTGACCGGGACAACTGGGGCCAACGTCCTGACTTTC. Residues: CASSVTGTTGANVLTF. Filled out from reference TRBV7-2 and TRBJ2-6, the complete variable domain reads GAGVSQSPSNKVTEKGKDVELRCDPISGHTALYWYRQSLGQGLEFLIYFQGNSAPDKSGLPSDRFSAERTGGSVSTLTIQRTQQEDSAVYLCASSVTGTTGANVLTFGAGSRLTVL.

This clone was counted once. V and J are TRBV28 and TRBJ1-4, with D hard to call. The CDR3 has 14 amino acids. Trimming shortened V by 2 bases and J by 6 bases, and 10 bases separated the two germline ends. The germline CDR1 and CDR2 sequences are MDHEN and SYDVKM. In nucleotides, the CDR3 is TGTGCCAGCAGTTTACTTAGGGTGGATGAAAAACTGTTTTTT. Its translation: CASSLLRVDEKLFF.

The genes are TRBV6-5 and TRBJ1-1; a possible D gene is TRBD1 (5 bases). The CDR3 contains 12 residues. Trimming took 7 bases from V and 1 from J, leaving 7 bases between them. Per the germline V gene, CDR1 is MNHEY and CDR2 is SVGAGI. This CDR3 reads CASTGGNTEAFF. CDR3 coding DNA: TGTGCCAGCACTGGGGGGAACACTGAAGCTTTCTTT.

The gene calls are TRBV11-3 and TRBJ2-7, with 10 bases aligning to TRBD2. J lost 2 bases, V lost 2 bases, and 0 bases had no gene match. The length of the CDR3 is 14 residues. Germline-derived CDR1 and CDR2 are SGHNT and YENEEA. Here the CDR3 reads CASSLSGGAYEQYF. The CDR3 DNA reads TGTGCCAGCAGCTTAAGCGGGGGGGCCTACGAGCAGTACTTC. Supplemented by reference TRBV11-3 and TRBJ2-7, the full variable domain reads EAGVVQSPRYKIIEKKQPVAFWCNPISGHNTLYWYLQNLGQGPELLIRYENEEAVDDSQLPKDRFSAERLKGVDSTLKIQPAELGDSAVYLCASSLSGGAYEQYFGPGTRLTVT.

V and J are TRBV27 and TRBJ1-5; the D gene is possibly TRBD1 (5 bases). V dropped 5 bases and J dropped 0 bases, with 14 bases sitting between them. CDR3 size: 16 residues. Germline CDR1 and CDR2: MNHEY and SMNVEV (reference sequence). CDR3 in DNA: TGTGCCAGCAGTCCCGTAGGGGTAAATAGCAATCAGCCCCAGCATTTT. This codes for CASSPVGVNSNQPQHF.

The table lists this clone with a count of one. This chain joins TRBV14 and TRBJ1-2, with 7 bases identical to TRBD1. The CDR3 runs to 13 residues. CDR1 is SGHDN and CDR2 is FVKESK in the germline V gene. V dropped 4 bases and J dropped 3; count of bases not matched to a gene: 2. The CDR3 here is CASSPQGYYGYTF. The CDR3 DNA reads TGTGCCAGCAGCCCACAGGGGTACTATGGCTACACCTTC.

The chain links TRBV5-1 to TRBJ2-2; 9 bases fit TRBD1. Germline V gene sequence: CDR1 SGHRS, CDR2 YFSETQ. The CDR3 extends over 15 amino acids. The trim removed 4 bases at V and 1 base at J, leaving 2 bases unmatched. CDR3 DNA: TGCGCCAGCAGCAGGACAGGGGAGAACACCGGGGAGCTGTTTTTT. Translation gives CASSRTGENTGELFF. The complete variable domain, with remaining parts taken from reference TRBV5-1 and TRBJ2-2, reads KAGVTQTPRYLIKTRGQQVTLSCSPISGHRSVSWYQQTPGQGLQFLFEYFSETQRNKGNFPGRFSGRQFSNSRSEMNVSTLELGDSALYLCASSRTGENTGELFFGEGSRLTVL.

This clone showed up just once. This chain links TRBV28 with TRBJ2-7; 8 nucleotides align to TRBD1. V was clipped by 6 bases and J by 2 bases; unmatched bases: 18. Germline V gene data show CDR1 as MDHEN and CDR2 as SYDVKM. The CDR3 spans 18 residues. The CDR3 region is CASSLVGTGSSRAYEQYF. CDR3 DNA: TGTGCCAGCAGCTTGGTCGGGACAGGTTCTTCTAGAGCCTACGAGCAGTACTTC.